What follows is one T cell receptor beta chain and its context. Its antigen remains unknown. These data are taken from a study of CD4 T cells in relation to SARS-CoV-2 and coronaviruses. For the study at large: TCR beta CDR3s were sequenced after roughly ten-day antigen culture of PBMCs.

Repertoires were generated with immunoSEQ multiplex PCR, while TCRdb's copy carries only in-frame clones and drops some. The sample includes some 30,000 clones, over 60% of them seen just once. Before the COVID-19 pandemic, during about 2011-2019, CD4+ T cells were taken from unexposed donors. The cells were cultured for under 13 days before CD4+ T cells were isolated. Testing used SARS-CoV-2 S/N and four cold-coronavirus spikes on unexposed-donor CD4+ T cells, cells permitting. The CDR3 is 16 amino acids. CDR1 and CDR2 (germline): LGHDT, YNNKEL (reference sequence). Trimming took 3 bases from V and 0 from J, leaving 13 bases between them.

The sample consisted of CD4+ T cells from PBMCs, cultured in vitro. This clonotype originated in a human donor in good health. The chain has TRBV3-1 (or the pseudogene TRBV3-2) and TRBJ2-3; D remains unclear. CDR3 in DNA: TGTGCCAGCAGCCAGGATGAGATTACTAGCACAGATACGCAGTATTTT. Amino acids: CASSQDEITSTDTQYF.